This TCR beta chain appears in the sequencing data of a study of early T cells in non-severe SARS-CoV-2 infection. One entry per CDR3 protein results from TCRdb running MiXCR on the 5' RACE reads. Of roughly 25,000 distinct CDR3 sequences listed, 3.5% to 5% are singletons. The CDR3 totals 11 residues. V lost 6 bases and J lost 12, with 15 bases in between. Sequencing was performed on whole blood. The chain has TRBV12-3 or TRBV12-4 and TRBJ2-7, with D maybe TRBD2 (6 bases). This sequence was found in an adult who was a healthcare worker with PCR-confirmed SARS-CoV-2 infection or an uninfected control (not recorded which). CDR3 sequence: CASSGAGPGYF. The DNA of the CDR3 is TGTGCCAGCAGCGGAGCGGGTCCGGGGTACTTC.